This T cell receptor beta chain is from a study of CD8 T cells in ankylosing spondylitis. Study-wide results and caveats: Disease-linked clones were CD8+ and relatively rare in peripheral blood. Characteristic, it appeared, of ankylosing spondylitis blood was a TCR beta motif of eight highly homologous variants. In ankylosing spondylitis patients, matched synovial fluid reportedly showed significant enrichment of disease-linked clones.

Germline V CDR1 and CDR2: KGHSH, LQKENI. The CDR3 extends over 13 amino acids. Trimming removed 4 bases from V and 4 bases from J; junction bases left unmatched: 1. It was by quantitative 5'-RACE with molecular barcodes that TCR beta libraries were made. One entry per CDR3 protein results from TCRdb running MiXCR on the 5' RACE reads. The repertoire has 220,000 or so distinct CDR3 sequences, about 10% of them found once; the top ten carry under 25%. Details on this clonotype: Its antigen is not identified.

The receptor's source is a male donor with ankylosing spondylitis or in good health (not recorded which). The specimen sequenced was blood, either unsorted or a sorted T cell fraction (not recorded which). This chain uses TRBV18 with TRBJ2-4; TRBD2 aligns across 7 bases. The CDR3: CASSQGGKNIQYF. The CDR3 region has the DNA TGTGCCAGCTCACAGGGAGGGAAAAACATTCAGTACTTC.